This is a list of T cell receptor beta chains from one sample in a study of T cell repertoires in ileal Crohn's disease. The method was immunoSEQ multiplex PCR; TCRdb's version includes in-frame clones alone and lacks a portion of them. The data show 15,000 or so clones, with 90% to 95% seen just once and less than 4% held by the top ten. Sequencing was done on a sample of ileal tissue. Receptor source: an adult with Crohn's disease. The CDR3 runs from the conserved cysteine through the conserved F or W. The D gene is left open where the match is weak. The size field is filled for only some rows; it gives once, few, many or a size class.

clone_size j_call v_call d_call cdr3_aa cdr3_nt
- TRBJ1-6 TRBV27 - CASSSQGKRSPLHF TGTGCCAGCAGTTCCCAGGGGAAGCGGTCACCCCTCCACTTT
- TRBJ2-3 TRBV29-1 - CSVEVGGTQYF TGCAGCGTTGAGGTCGGGGGTACGCAGTATTTT
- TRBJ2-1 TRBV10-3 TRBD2 CAISGPGGSGGAANEQFF TGTGCCATCAGTGGGCCTGGTGGTAGCGGGGGGGCTGCCAATGAGCAGTTCTTC
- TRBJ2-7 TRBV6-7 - CASRTGTYEQYF TGTGCCAGCAGGACGGGGACCTACGAGCAGTACTTC
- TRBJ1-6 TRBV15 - CATSRAYGGSPLHF TGTGCCACCAGCAGAGCCTACGGTGGTTCACCCCTCCACTTT
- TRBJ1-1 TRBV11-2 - CASSLGGTNREAFF TGTGCCAGCAGCTTAGGGGGGACTAACAGAGAAGCTTTCTTT
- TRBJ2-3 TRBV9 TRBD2 CASSVTSGGRLTDTQYF TGTGCCAGCAGCGTAACTAGCGGGGGGCGACTCACAGATACGCAGTATTTT
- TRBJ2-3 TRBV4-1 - CASSQMDFRGTHSTDTQYF TGCGCCAGCAGCCAAATGGACTTCAGGGGCACCCATAGCACAGATACGCAGTATTTT
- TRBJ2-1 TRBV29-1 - CSVADRINEQFF TGCAGCGTTGCCGACAGGATCAATGAGCAGTTCTTC
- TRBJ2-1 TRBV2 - CASTALAPQFF TGTGCCAGCACCGCCTTAGCCCCGCAGTTCTTC
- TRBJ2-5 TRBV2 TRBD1 CASRGGQGKETQYF TGTGCCAGCAGGGGGGGACAGGGAAAAGAGACCCAGTACTTC
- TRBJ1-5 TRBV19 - CASSMGGYGNQPQHF TGTGCCAGTAGTATGGGAGGGTACGGCAATCAGCCCCAGCATTTT
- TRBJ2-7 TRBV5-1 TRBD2 CASSLRGPLAGTYEQYF TGCGCCAGCAGCTTGCGGGGGCCTCTAGCGGGCACCTACGAGCAGTACTTC
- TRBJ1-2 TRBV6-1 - CASDPTVGYGYTF TGTGCCAGCGACCCGACAGTGGGCTATGGCTACACCTTC
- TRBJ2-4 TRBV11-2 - CASSLQRAAKNIQYF TGTGCCAGCAGCCTCCAGCGGGCAGCCAAAAACATTCAGTACTTC
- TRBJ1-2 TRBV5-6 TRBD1 CASSDPRTGERYTF TGTGCCAGCAGCGACCCGCGGACAGGGGAAAGGTACACCTTC
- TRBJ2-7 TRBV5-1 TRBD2 CASSLGGGNEQYF TGCGCCAGCAGCTTGGGCGGGGGGAACGAGCAGTACTTC
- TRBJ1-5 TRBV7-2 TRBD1 CASSLAGTGGHQPQHF TGTGCCAGCAGCTTAGCGGGGACAGGGGGACATCAGCCCCAGCATTTT
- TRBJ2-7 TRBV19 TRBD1 CASSSPRDRGHEQYF TGTGCCAGTAGCTCCCCTCGGGACAGGGGCCACGAGCAGTACTTC
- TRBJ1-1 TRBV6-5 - CASTIAQGATEAFF TGTGCCAGCACCATCGCCCAGGGCGCCACTGAAGCTTTCTTT
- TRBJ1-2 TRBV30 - CACSQGLSRTF TGTGCCTGTTCACAGGGCCTATCCCGCACCTTC
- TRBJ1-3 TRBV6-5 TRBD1 CASSRGQLSGNTIYF TGTGCCAGCAGCAGGGGACAGCTTTCTGGAAACACCATATATTTT
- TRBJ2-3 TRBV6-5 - CASSYSGAGGTDTQYF TGTGCCAGCAGTTACTCGGGGGCGGGGGGCACAGATACGCAGTATTTT
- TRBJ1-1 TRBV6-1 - CASSKTGSSTEAFF TGTGCCAGCAGTAAAACAGGGTCAAGCACTGAAGCTTTCTTT
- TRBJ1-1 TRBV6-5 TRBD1 CASSYYGQGMNTEAFF TGTGCCAGCAGTTACTACGGACAGGGGATGAACACTGAAGCTTTCTTT
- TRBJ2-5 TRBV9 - CASSAGPKETQYF TGTGCCAGCAGCGCCGGTCCTAAAGAGACCCAGTACTTC
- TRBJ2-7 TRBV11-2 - CASSLQTYEQYF TGTGCCAGCAGCCTACAGACCTACGAGCAGTACTTC
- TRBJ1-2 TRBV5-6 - CASSLPRQNYGYTF TGTGCCAGCAGCTTGCCCAGGCAGAACTATGGCTACACCTTC
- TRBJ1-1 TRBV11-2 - CASSLAYQGGGTEAFF TGTGCCAGCAGCTTAGCCTATCAGGGTGGGGGGACTGAAGCTTTCTTT
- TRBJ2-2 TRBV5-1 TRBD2 CASSSGDANTGELFF TGCGCCAGCAGCAGCGGGGACGCGAACACCGGGGAGCTGTTTTTT
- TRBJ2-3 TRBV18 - CASSPRERRTDTQYF TGTGCCAGCTCACCAAGGGAGCGGCGCACAGATACGCAGTATTTT
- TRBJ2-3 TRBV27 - CASSLEGTDTQYF TGTGCCAGCAGTTTAGAGGGCACAGATACGCAGTATTTT
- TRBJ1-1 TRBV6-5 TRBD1 CASSEQGATEAFF TGTGCCAGCAGCGAACAGGGGGCGACTGAAGCTTTCTTT
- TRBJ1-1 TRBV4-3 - CASSQVQGGTEAFF TGCGCCAGCAGCCAAGTACAGGGCGGCACTGAAGCTTTCTTT
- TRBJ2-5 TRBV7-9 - CASSSRQGPDETQYF TGTGCCAGCAGCTCTAGGCAGGGGCCGGATGAGACCCAGTACTTC
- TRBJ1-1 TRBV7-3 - CASSFSGPTEAFF TGTGCCAGCAGCTTTTCAGGGCCCACTGAAGCTTTCTTT
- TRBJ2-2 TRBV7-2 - CASSTTRRPNTGELFF TGTGCCAGCAGCACCACTAGACGTCCGAACACCGGGGAGCTGTTTTTT
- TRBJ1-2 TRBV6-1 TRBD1 CASKGQGVDGYTF TGTGCCAGCAAGGGACAGGGGGTAGATGGCTACACCTTC
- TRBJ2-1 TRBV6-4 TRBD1 CASSEGQGAFNEQFF TGTGCCAGCAGTGAAGGACAGGGGGCGTTCAATGAGCAGTTCTTC
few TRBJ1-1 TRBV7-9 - CASSFGQGSAEAFF TGTGCCAGCAGCTTTGGGCAGGGAAGCGCTGAAGCTTTCTTT
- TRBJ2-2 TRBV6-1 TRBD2 CASSKGLAAYNTGELFF TGTGCCAGCAGTAAAGGCCTAGCGGCTTATAACACCGGGGAGCTGTTTTTT
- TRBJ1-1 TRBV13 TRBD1 CASSGDRDRGLLNTEAFF TGTGCCAGCAGCGGTGACCGGGACAGGGGCCTATTGAACACTGAAGCTTTCTTT
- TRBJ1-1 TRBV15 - CATSRVPGYEAFF TGTGCCACCAGCCGAGTACCAGGGTATGAAGCTTTCTTT
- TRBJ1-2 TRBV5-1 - CASSPQGSDYGYTF TGCGCCAGCAGCCCTCAGGGTTCGGACTATGGCTACACCTTC
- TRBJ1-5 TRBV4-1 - CASSQERAGQPQHF TGCGCCAGCAGCCAAGAAAGAGCAGGGCAGCCCCAGCATTTT
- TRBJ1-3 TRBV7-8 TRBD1 CASSLGRTGGSGNTIYF TGTGCCAGCAGCTTAGGACGGACAGGGGGTTCTGGAAACACCATATATTTT
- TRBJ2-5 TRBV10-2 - CASSPQAETQYF TGCGCCAGCAGTCCCCAGGCGGAGACCCAGTACTTC
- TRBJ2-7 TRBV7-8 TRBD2 CASSRRTSQQYF TGTGCCAGCAGCCGCCGGACTAGCCAGCAGTACTTC
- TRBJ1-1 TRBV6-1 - CASSELRLSGGGAFF TGTGCCAGCAGTGAACTTCGGTTGTCGGGGGGGGGTGCTTTCTTT
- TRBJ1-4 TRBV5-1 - CASSFGGFNEKLFF TGCGCCAGCAGCTTCGGGGGATTTAATGAAAAACTGTTTTTT
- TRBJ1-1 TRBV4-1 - CASSRNRERRTEAFF TGCGCCAGCAGCCGCAACAGGGAAAGGAGGACTGAAGCTTTCTTT
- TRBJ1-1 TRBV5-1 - CASSVDGGGGTEAFF TGCGCCAGCAGCGTAGACGGCGGAGGTGGCACTGAAGCTTTCTTT
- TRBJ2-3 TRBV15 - CATSRGLLASTDTQYF TGTGCCACCAGCAGGGGATTACTAGCCAGCACAGATACGCAGTATTTT
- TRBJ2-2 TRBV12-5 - CASGSEGFNTGELFF TGTGCTAGTGGGTCGGAGGGGTTCAACACCGGGGAGCTGTTTTTT